The 31 T cell receptor beta chains presented below share a single source sample, sequenced in a study of metastatic and nonmetastatic thyroid tumors. Ahead of thyroid surgery, no patient had received treatment of any kind. TCRdb redid the clone calls on the PCR reads using MiXCR. The sample holds tens of thousands of clones, 36% seen once. The sequenced sample was blood. These receptors all come from a male donor with papillary thyroid cancer or a benign thyroid nodule (not recorded which). Some clones in this sample may be carry-over from other donors' samples.

The chain has TRBV7-3 and TRBJ2-1, with TRBD2 matching over 7 bases. The V segment lost 5 bases and the J segment 6 bases; nucleotides outside the gene matches: 7. Per the germline V gene, CDR1 is SGHTA and CDR2 is FQGTGA. CDR3 length: 14 amino acids. CDR3 sequence (DNA): TGTGCCAGCAGCGCTGGCGGGAGAATCAATGAGCAGTTCTTC. This translates into CASSAGGRINEQFF.

The chain links TRBV11-2 to TRBJ2-1, with D unresolved. Germline V gene data show CDR1 as SGHAT and CDR2 as FQNNGV. The CDR3 has 16 residues. Trimming pared 1 base from V and 0 bases from J, leaving 10 bases between. Here the CDR3 DNA reads TGTGCCAGCAGCTTAGTCAGGTCTTCCTCCTACAATGAGCAGTTCTTC. It specifies CASSLVRSSSYNEQFF.

V is TRBV28 and J is TRBJ2-7; D possibly corresponds to TRBD2 (6 bases). Germline V lookup: CDR1 MDHEN, CDR2 SYDVKM. V lost 6 bases and J 2 bases, leaving 17 bases between the germline ends. This CDR3 is 15 amino acids long. CDR3 loop: CASSPGQGGTYEQYF. CDR3 in DNA: TGTGCCAGCAGCCCTGGACAAGGCGGGACCTACGAGCAGTACTTC.

In this sample, this clone turned up a few times. The genes are TRBV6-1 and TRBJ2-1; 9 bases are shared with TRBD2. V dropped 5 bases and J dropped 0; count of bases not matched to a gene: 2. Germline CDR1 is MNHNS and CDR2 is SASEGT. This CDR3 contains 15 residues. CDR3 bases: TGTGCCAGCAGTTTTAGCGGGAGCTCCTACAATGAGCAGTTCTTC. Its protein product is CASSFSGSSYNEQFF.

This clone showed up just a few times. The rearrangement joins TRBV6-2 or TRBV6-3 to TRBJ2-6; D is uncertain. Germline V lookup: CDR1 MNHEY, CDR2 SVGEGT. V was shortened by 0 bases and J by 4 bases, with 4 bases between the two germline ends. This CDR3 comprises 14 residues. The CDR3 region has the DNA TGTGCCAGCAGTTACTCGACGGGGGCCAACGTCCTGACTTTC. This codes for CASSYSTGANVLTF.

By frequency in the sample, this clone is medium-sized. V and J are TRBV14 and TRBJ1-5, with TRBD1 as a possible D gene (5 bases). The CDR3 loop spans 17 amino acids. Germline loops: CDR1 SGHDN, CDR2 FVKESK. V was cut by 0 bases and J by 4 bases, with 16 bases left in between. CDR3 nucleotides: TGTGCCAGCAGCCAAGACCCTGGGGCAGGGTCTAATCAGCCCCAGCATTTT. As protein: CASSQDPGAGSNQPQHF.

The chain is built from TRBV5-1 and TRBJ2-7; tentative D call: TRBD1 (5 bases). The length of the CDR3 is 12 residues. Between the trimmed V and J ends, which lost 4 bases and 9 bases, there was a span of 14 bases. CDR1 is SGHRS and CDR2 is YFSETQ in the germline V gene. The CDR3 here is CASSPGQTGQYF. CDR3 DNA sequence: TGCGCCAGCAGCCCAGGACAAACGGGGCAGTACTTC.

This chain joins TRBV30 and TRBJ2-3; TRBD1 is a possible D gene (6 bases). This CDR3 comprises 15 residues. Germline loops: CDR1 GTSNPN, CDR2 SVGIG (reference sequence). Trimming removed 3 bases from V and 2 bases from J, with 15 bases in between. The CDR3 nucleotides read TGTGCCTGGAGCACAGGGATAGTTCCCACAGATACGCAGTATTTT. Encoded protein: CAWSTGIVPTDTQYF. The variable domain in full, with the rest retrieved from reference TRBV30 and TRBJ2-3, is SQTIHQWPATLVQPVGSPLSLECTVEGTSNPNLYWYRQAAGRGLQLLFYSVGIGQISSEVPQNLSASRPQDRQFILSSKKLLLSDSGFYLCAWSTGIVPTDTQYFGPGTRLTVL.

The chain links TRBV7-2 to TRBJ2-1, with D unclear. This CDR3 comprises 11 residues. V was clipped by 5 bases and J by 10 bases, with 9 bases between them. The germline V gene has CDR1 SGHTA and CDR2 FQGNSA. CDR3 residues: CASSPLGEQFF. The CDR3, as DNA: TGTGCCAGCAGCCCCTTAGGCGAGCAGTTCTTC.

The sample holds a few counts of this clone. Since a much larger clone is just one base distant, this may be a read error. Additional DNA sequences in this sample encode the identical CDR3. The CDR3 nucleotides are TGTGCCAGCAGCTTAACTAGGGAAGAGACCCAGTACTTT. This sequence encodes CASSLTREETQYF. This rearrangement joins TRBV7-3 to TRBJ2-5, with D unclear. The CDR3 runs 13 residues. Germline V lookup: CDR1 SGHTA, CDR2 FQGTGA. Full variable domain (remainder filled in from reference TRBV7-3 and TRBJ2-5): GAGVSQTPSNKVTEKGKYVELRCDPISGHTALYWYRQSLGQGPEFLIYFQGTGAADDSGLPNDRFFAVRPEGSVSTLKIQRTERGDSAVYLCASSLTREETQYFGPGTRLLVL.

The rearrangement links TRBV11-3 to TRBJ2-7; possibly TRBD1 or TRBD2 for D (6 bases each). This CDR3 has 14 amino acids. Germline V lookup: CDR1 SGHNT, CDR2 YENEEA. V lost 5 bases and J 6 bases, leaving 17 bases between the germline ends. The CDR3 DNA reads as TGTGCCAGCAGCCCCCGGGGGCCTGGAATCGAGCAGTACTTC. Its protein is CASSPRGPGIEQYF.

In its sample, this clone was seen a few times. V is TRBV28 and J is TRBJ1-2, with D perhaps matching TRBD1 (5 bases). V was shortened by 4 bases and J by 4 bases, with 13 bases between the two germline ends. The CDR3 extends over 14 amino acids. Germline V gene sequence: CDR1 MDHEN, CDR2 SYDVKM. In DNA form, the CDR3 reads TGTGCCAGCAGTTCTGCAGGGTGCTTCTATGGCTACACCTTC. This translates into CASSSAGCFYGYTF.

In this sample, this clone turned up many times. This chain uses TRBV2 with TRBJ2-2; the match to TRBD1 covers 7 bases. CDR3 length: 15 amino acids. CDR1 SNHLY and CDR2 FYNNEI come from the germline V gene. The trim removed 6 bases at V and 1 base at J, leaving 5 bases unmatched. Here the CDR3 reads CASSQQGWNTGELFF. The CDR3 coding sequence is TGTGCCAGCAGCCAACAGGGGTGGAACACCGGGGAGCTGTTTTTT. Looking up the rest from reference TRBV2 and TRBJ2-2 gives the full variable domain: EPEVTQTPSHQVTQMGQEVILRCVPISNHLYFYWYRQILGQKVEFLVSFYNNEISEKSEIFDDQFSVERPDGSNFTLKIRSTKLEDSAMYFCASSQQGWNTGELFFGEGSRLTVL.

The V gene is TRBV6-2 or TRBV6-3, the J gene TRBJ2-1; TRBD2 is a possible D gene (6 bases). The germline V and J ends were trimmed by 2 bases and 10 bases, with 12 bases remaining between them. Per germline, CDR1 MNHEY and CDR2 SVGEGT. This CDR3 has 13 amino acids. The CDR3 sequence is CASSYHRLVEQFF. The CDR3 DNA reads TGTGCCAGCAGTTACCACCGACTAGTAGAGCAGTTCTTC.

This rearrangement joins TRBV7-2 to TRBJ2-7, with 9 bases lining up with TRBD1. This CDR3 has 15 residues. The ends lost 5 bases at V and 7 bases at J; junction bases unmatched: 12. CDR1 is SGHTA, CDR2 FQGNSA, per germline. The CDR3 DNA sequence: TGTGCCAGCAGCCTCGAGGGGACAGGGACCCGTGAGCAGTACTTC. It codes for CASSLEGTGTREQYF.

This clone was seen ten or more times. The chain employs TRBV20-1 and TRBJ1-1; unclear D gene. This CDR3 has 12 residues. Germline V gene data show CDR1 as DFQATT and CDR2 as SNEGSKA (reference sequence). Trimming took off 5 bases at V and 1 base at J, with 8 bases between the two ends. As DNA, the CDR3 is TGCAGTGCTCCCCGACAGAACACTGAAGCTTTCTTT. Protein sequence: CSAPRQNTEAFF.

The chain has TRBV20-1 and TRBJ1-1, with TRBD1 as a possible D gene (6 bases). CDR1 DFQATT and CDR2 SNEGSKA come from the germline V gene (reference sequence). V was shortened by 6 bases and J by 3 bases, with 17 bases between the two germline ends. The CDR3 has 14 amino acids. CDR3 in DNA: TGCAGTGCGCCACGTACAGGGTCTGACACTGAAGCTTTCTTT. It is translated as CSAPRTGSDTEAFF.

This rearrangement joins TRBV11-1 to TRBJ2-3; no definite D call. CDR3 length equals 13 residues. V lost 5 bases and J lost 6, with 12 bases in between. Germline V CDR1 and CDR2: SGHAT, FQDESV (reference sequence). The CDR3 nucleotides are TGTGCCAGCAGCCCAGGAAAGCGCGATACGCAGTATTTT. As protein: CASSPGKRDTQYF.

This sequence joins TRBV2 and TRBJ2-2; D may match TRBD1 or TRBD2 (5 bases each). CDR3 length: 14 amino acids. Germline V lookup: CDR1 SNHLY, CDR2 FYNNEI. Trimming shortened V by 6 bases and J by 0 bases, and 8 bases separated the two germline ends. The CDR3 is CASRGVSNTGELFF. CDR3 coding DNA: TGTGCCAGCAGGGGGGTCTCGAACACCGGGGAGCTGTTTTTT.

This clone was observed at least ten times. A read error is likely, as this CDR3 ends without the conserved phenylalanine or tryptophan. V and J are TRBV5-1 and TRBJ2-1; 10 bases map to TRBD2. Germline V CDR1 and CDR2: SGHRS, YFSETQ. This CDR3 is built from 17 residues. Trimming took 0 bases from V and 3 from J; bases not matched to a gene: 6. The CDR3 region has the DNA TGCGCCAGCAGCTTGGAAGCTAGCGGGAGTGTCTACAATGAGCAGTTCGTC. This codes for CASSLEASGSVYNEQFV.

This clone was seen ten or more times. A much larger clonotype is one base distant, so this may be a read error. The sample holds other DNA sequences that translate to the same CDR3. CDR3 loop: CASSLALAGGTMVF. The DNA for the CDR3 is TGTGCCAGCAGTTTAGCCCTAGCGGGAGGGACCATGGTCTTC. This chain joins TRBV28 and TRBJ2-7; 12 nucleotides agree with TRBD2. Germline V gives CDR1 MDHEN, CDR2 SYDVKM. The CDR3 is made up of 14 amino acids. Full variable domain (remainder filled in from reference TRBV28 and TRBJ2-7): DVKVTQSSRYLVKRTGEKVFLECVQDMDHENMFWYRQDPGLGLRLIYFSYDVKMKEKGDIPEGYSVSREKKERFSLILESASTNQTSMYLCASSLALAGGTMVFGPGTRLTVT.

This clone was observed many times. The chain combines TRBV29-1 with TRBJ2-7, with TRBD1 matching 10 bases. The germline V gene has CDR1 SQVTM and CDR2 ANQGSEA. This CDR3 has 13 residues. J was trimmed by 2 bases and V by 7 bases; bases with no gene match: 5. The CDR3 protein is CSARDRGPYEQYF. CDR3 in DNA: TGCAGCGCGAGGGACAGGGGACCCTACGAGCAGTACTTC.

This chain connects TRBV4-1 to TRBJ1-2; 10 bases line up with TRBD1. V was pared by 5 bases and J by 1 base, with 16 bases of the junction left unmatched. Germline V gene lookup returns CDR1 MGHRA and CDR2 YSYEKL. There are 19 residues in the CDR3. The CDR3 DNA follows: TGCGCCAGCAGCGATCCCTTAGACAGGGGGCGAAGAGATAACTATGGCTACACCTTC. Amino acids: CASSDPLDRGRRDNYGYTF.

This clone has ten or more counts. The CDR3 DNA sequence: TGTGCCAGCAGTGGAGAGACAGGGAATCAGCCCCAGCATTTT. It translates to CASSGETGNQPQHF. The gene calls are TRBV28 and TRBJ1-5; 7 bases are shared with TRBD1. Germline lookup yields CDR1 MDHEN and CDR2 SYDVKM. The CDR3 consists of 14 residues. V lost 5 bases to trimming and J lost 4 bases; unmatched junction nucleotides: 5.

This clone is medium-sized. V is TRBV19 and J is TRBJ2-3, with D unresolved. Germline assignment: CDR1 LNHDA and CDR2 SQIVND (reference sequence). The V gene lost 3 bases and the J gene lost 6 bases, with 7 bases spanning the gap. The CDR3 has 12 amino acids. The CDR3: CASSMRLDTQYF. The CDR3 DNA is TGTGCCAGTAGTATGAGGCTGGATACGCAGTATTTT.

This rearrangement joins TRBV5-1 to TRBJ2-3; 8 bases align to TRBD2. Trimming removed 2 bases from V and 4 bases from J; junction bases left unmatched: 9. Germline CDR1 SGHRS, CDR2 YFSETQ. CDR3 size: 16 residues. CDR3 in DNA: TGCGCCAGCAGCTTCGGGGGGGCCGGAGGGGCAGATACGCAGTATTTT. Protein product: CASSFGGAGGADTQYF.

The chain has TRBV4-1 and TRBJ2-7; D remains unclear. Germline V gives CDR1 MGHRA, CDR2 YSYEKL. The germline V and J ends were trimmed by 3 bases and 3 bases, with 15 bases remaining between them. The CDR3 covers 15 residues. The CDR3 nucleotides are TGCGCCAGCAGCCAGTCCCTTACCGGTGGCTACGAGCAGTACTTC. As protein: CASSQSLTGGYEQYF.

J is TRBJ2-7 and V is TRBV6-1; TRBD1 matches 9 bases. The CDR3 sequence is 13 residues long. Germline CDR1 reads MNHNS; CDR2 reads SASEGT. V was clipped by 8 bases and J by 6 bases; unmatched bases: 8. The CDR3 protein is CASGTGSKFEQYF. Here the CDR3 DNA reads TGTGCCAGCGGGACAGGGTCTAAATTCGAGCAGTACTTC.

The J gene is TRBJ2-7, the V gene TRBV9; 9 bases are a match to TRBD2. Trimming removed 1 base from V and 5 bases from J; junction bases left unmatched: 19. Germline lookup yields CDR1 SGDLS and CDR2 YYNGEE. The CDR3 contains 19 residues. The CDR3 DNA follows: TGTGCCAGCAGCGTACCCGGGACTAGCAGTCGTGTAACCCCGGACGAGCAGTACTTC. This translates into CASSVPGTSSRVTPDEQYF.

Many counts were recorded for this clone. In this CDR3 the conserved last residue, phenylalanine or tryptophan, is missing, so a read error is likely. This chain links TRBV7-3 with TRBJ2-1; 8 bases map to TRBD2. In germline, CDR1 is SGHTA, CDR2 FQGTGA. The CDR3 has 15 amino acids. After removal of 5 bases from V and 2 bases from J, the junction contained 5 bases not matched to a gene. The CDR3 loop reads CASSPSGSPYNEQFV. Here the CDR3 DNA reads TGTGCCAGCAGCCCAAGCGGGAGTCCCTACAATGAGCAGTTCGTC.

The CDR3 loop is CASSLEEGFEQYF. CDR3 DNA sequence: TGTGCCAGCAGCTTAGAGGAGGGATTCGAGCAGTACTTC. J is TRBJ2-7 and V is TRBV11-3, with D possibly being TRBD2 (6 bases). Between the trimmed V and J ends, which lost 0 bases and 6 bases, there was a span of 9 bases. CDR1 SGHNT and CDR2 YENEEA come from the germline V gene. The CDR3 covers 13 residues.